This T cell receptor (beta chain) was sequenced during a study of breast tumors, draining lymph nodes, adjacent tissues. Many counts were recorded for this clonotype. The CDR3 has 13 amino acids. V was pared by 7 bases and J by 2 bases, with 8 bases between. Germline V gene lookup returns CDR1 LNHNV and CDR2 YYDKDF (reference sequence). A single record per CDR3 protein comes from TCRdb applying MiXCR to the multiplex PCR reads. Counted here are some 22,000 distinct CDR3 sequences, around 41% occurring once; the ten biggest clones make up approximately 25%. This clonotype was obtained from a female donor with breast cancer. Some clones in this sample may be carry-over from other donors' samples. What was sequenced was breast tumor tissue. The chain carries TRBV15 and TRBJ2-2; tentative D call: TRBD1 (6 bases). The DNA of the CDR3 is TGTGCCACCAAGGGGGTCAACACCGGGGAGCTGTTTTTT. Its protein product is CATKGVNTGELFF.